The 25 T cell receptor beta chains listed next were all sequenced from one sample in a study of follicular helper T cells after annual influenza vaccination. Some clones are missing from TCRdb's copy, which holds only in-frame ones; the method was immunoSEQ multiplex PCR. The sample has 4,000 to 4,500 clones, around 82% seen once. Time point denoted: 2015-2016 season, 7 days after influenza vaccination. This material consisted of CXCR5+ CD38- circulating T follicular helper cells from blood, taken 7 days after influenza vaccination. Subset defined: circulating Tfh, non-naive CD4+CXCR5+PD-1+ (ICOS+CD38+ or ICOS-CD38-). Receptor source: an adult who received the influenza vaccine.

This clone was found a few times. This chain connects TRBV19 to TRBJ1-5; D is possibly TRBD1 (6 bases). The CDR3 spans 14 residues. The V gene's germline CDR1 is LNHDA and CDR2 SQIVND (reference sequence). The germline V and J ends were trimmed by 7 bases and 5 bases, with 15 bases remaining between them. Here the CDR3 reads CASNPNRVDQPQHF. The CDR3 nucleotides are TGTGCCAGTAACCCAAACAGGGTTGATCAGCCCCAGCATTTT.

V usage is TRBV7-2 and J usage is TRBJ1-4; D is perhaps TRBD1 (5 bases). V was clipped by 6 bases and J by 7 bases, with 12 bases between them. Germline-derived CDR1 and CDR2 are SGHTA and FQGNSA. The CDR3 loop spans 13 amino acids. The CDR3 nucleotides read TGTGCCAGCAGTCCACGCAGGGCTGAAAAACTGTTTTTT. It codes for CASSPRRAEKLFF. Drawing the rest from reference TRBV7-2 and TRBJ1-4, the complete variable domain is GAGVSQSPSNKVTEKGKDVELRCDPISGHTALYWYRQSLGQGLEFLIYFQGNSAPDKSGLPSDRFSAERTGGSVSTLTIQRTQQEDSAVYLCASSPRRAEKLFFGSGTQLSVL.

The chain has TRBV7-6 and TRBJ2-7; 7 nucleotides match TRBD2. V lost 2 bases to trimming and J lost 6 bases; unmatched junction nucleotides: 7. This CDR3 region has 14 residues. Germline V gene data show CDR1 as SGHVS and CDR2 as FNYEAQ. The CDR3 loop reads CASSLRTSEGEQYF. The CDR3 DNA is TGTGCCAGCAGCTTACGTACTAGCGAAGGCGAGCAGTACTTC.

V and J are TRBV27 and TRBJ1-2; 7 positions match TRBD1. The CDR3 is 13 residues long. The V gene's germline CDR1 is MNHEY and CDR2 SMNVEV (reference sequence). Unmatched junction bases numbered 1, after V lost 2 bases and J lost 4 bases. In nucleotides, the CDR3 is TGTGCCAGCAGTTTACCAGGGGGCTATGGCTACACCTTC. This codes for CASSLPGGYGYTF.

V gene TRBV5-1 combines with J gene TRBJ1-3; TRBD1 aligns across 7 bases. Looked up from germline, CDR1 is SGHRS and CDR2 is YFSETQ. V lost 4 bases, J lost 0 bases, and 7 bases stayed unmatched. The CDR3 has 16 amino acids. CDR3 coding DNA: TGCGCCAGCAGCCCGGGACAGTCCGGCTCTGGAAACACCATATATTTT. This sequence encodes CASSPGQSGSGNTIYF. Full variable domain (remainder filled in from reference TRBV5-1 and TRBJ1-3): KAGVTQTPRYLIKTRGQQVTLSCSPISGHRSVSWYQQTPGQGLQFLFEYFSETQRNKGNFPGRFSGRQFSNSRSEMNVSTLELGDSALYLCASSPGQSGSGNTIYFGEGSWLTVV.

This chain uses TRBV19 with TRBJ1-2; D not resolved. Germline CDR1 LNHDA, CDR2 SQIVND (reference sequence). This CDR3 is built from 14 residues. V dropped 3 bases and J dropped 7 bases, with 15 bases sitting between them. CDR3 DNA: TGTGCCAGTAGTATTCCTGCTCGGGCGGTTGGCTACACCTTC. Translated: CASSIPARAVGYTF.

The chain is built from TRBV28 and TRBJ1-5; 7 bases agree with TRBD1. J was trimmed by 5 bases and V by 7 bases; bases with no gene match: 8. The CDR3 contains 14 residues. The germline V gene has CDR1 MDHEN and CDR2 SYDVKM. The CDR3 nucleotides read TGTGCCAGCACATCGACAGGGAAACATCAGCCCCAGCATTTT. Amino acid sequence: CASTSTGKHQPQHF.

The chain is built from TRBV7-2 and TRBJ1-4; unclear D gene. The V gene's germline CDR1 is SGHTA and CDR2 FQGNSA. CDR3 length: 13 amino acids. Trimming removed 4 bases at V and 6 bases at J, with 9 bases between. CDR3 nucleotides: TGTGCCAGCAGCTCCTCCGGGCATGAAAAACTGTTTTTT. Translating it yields CASSSSGHEKLFF. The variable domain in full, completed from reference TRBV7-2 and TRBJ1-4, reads GAGVSQSPSNKVTEKGKDVELRCDPISGHTALYWYRQSLGQGLEFLIYFQGNSAPDKSGLPSDRFSAERTGGSVSTLTIQRTQQEDSAVYLCASSSSGHEKLFFGSGTQLSVL.

This chain's CDR3 is CASSEYPREAFF. The CDR3 coding sequence is TGTGCCAGCAGTGAATACCCCAGGGAAGCTTTCTTT. The rearrangement links TRBV6-1 to TRBJ1-1; D remains unclear. The CDR3 contains 12 residues. Germline V gives CDR1 MNHNS, CDR2 SASEGT. The V end was cut by 2 bases, the J end by 8 bases, with 9 bases between.

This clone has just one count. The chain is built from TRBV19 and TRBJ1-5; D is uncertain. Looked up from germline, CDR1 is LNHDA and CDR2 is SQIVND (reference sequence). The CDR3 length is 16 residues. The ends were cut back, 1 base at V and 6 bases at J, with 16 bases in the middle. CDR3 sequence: CASSIAPERIGQPQHF. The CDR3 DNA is TGTGCCAGTAGTATAGCCCCGGAAAGAATTGGTCAGCCCCAGCATTTT.

CDR3 DNA: TGTGCCAGCAGCCAAAGGGCACAAGAGACCCAGTACTTC. Translating it yields CASSQRAQETQYF. This chain connects TRBV14 to TRBJ2-5; no clear D. Germline CDR1 reads SGHDN; CDR2 reads FVKESK. Trimming took 2 bases from V and 2 from J, leaving 6 bases between them. This CDR3 is 13 amino acids long.

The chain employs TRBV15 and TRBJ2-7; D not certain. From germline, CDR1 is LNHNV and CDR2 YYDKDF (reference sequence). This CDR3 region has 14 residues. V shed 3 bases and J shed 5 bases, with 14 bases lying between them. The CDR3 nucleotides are TGTGCCACCAGCAGGGCCCAGATTAGGGACGAGCAGTACTTC. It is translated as CATSRAQIRDEQYF.

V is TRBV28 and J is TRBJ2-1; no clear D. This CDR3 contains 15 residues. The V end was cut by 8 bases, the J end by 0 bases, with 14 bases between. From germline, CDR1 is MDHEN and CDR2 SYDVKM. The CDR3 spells CASEKPGPSYNEQFF. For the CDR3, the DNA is TGTGCCAGCGAAAAACCGGGCCCCTCCTACAATGAGCAGTTCTTC.

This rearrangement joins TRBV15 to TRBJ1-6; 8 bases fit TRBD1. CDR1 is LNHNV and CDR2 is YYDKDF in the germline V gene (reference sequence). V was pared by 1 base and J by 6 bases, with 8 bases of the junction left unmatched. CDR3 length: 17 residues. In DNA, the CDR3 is TGTGCCACCAGCAGAGCCCCCGACAGGGGCCCTAATTCACCCCTCCACTTT. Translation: CATSRAPDRGPNSPLHF.

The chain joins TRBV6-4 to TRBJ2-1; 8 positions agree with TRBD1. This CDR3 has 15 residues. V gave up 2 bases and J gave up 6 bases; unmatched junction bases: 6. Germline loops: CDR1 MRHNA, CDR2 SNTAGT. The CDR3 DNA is TGTGCCAGCAGTGACCGGGGCACAGGGGGCAATGAGCAGTTCTTC. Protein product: CASSDRGTGGNEQFF.

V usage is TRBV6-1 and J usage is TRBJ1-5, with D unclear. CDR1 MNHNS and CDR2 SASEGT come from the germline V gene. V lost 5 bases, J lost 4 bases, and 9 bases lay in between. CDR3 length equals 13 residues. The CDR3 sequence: CASSSQENQPQHF. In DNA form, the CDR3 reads TGTGCCAGCAGTTCCCAAGAAAATCAGCCCCAGCATTTT.

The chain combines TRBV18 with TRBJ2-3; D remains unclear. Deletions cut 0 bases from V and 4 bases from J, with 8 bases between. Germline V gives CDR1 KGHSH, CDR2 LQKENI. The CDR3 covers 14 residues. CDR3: CASSPPGSSDTQYF. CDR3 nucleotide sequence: TGTGCCAGCTCACCACCGGGTTCCTCAGATACGCAGTATTTT.

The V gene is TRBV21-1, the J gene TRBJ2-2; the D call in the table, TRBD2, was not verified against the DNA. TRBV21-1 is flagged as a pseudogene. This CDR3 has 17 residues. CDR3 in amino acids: CASSRGSGLANTGELFF. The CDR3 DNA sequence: TGTGCCAGCAGCCGAGGGTCGGGACTAGCGAACACCGGGGAGCTGTTTTTT.

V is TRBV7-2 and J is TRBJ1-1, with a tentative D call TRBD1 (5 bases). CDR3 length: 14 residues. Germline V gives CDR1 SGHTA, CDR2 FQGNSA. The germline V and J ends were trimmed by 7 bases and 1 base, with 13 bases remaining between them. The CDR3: CASTTTGQNTEAFF. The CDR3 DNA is TGTGCCAGCACTACAACAGGACAGAACACTGAAGCTTTCTTT.

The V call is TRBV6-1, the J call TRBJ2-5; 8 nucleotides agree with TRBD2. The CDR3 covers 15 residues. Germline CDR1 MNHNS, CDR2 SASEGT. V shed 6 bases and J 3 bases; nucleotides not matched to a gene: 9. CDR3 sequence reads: CASRDFGGAEETQYF. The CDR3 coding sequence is TGTGCCAGCAGAGACTTCGGGGGGGCGGAAGAGACCCAGTACTTC.

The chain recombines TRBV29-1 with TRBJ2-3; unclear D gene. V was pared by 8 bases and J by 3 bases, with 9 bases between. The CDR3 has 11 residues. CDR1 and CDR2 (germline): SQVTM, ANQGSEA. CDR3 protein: CSTRLTDTQYF. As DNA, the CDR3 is TGCAGCACCCGACTGACAGATACGCAGTATTTT.

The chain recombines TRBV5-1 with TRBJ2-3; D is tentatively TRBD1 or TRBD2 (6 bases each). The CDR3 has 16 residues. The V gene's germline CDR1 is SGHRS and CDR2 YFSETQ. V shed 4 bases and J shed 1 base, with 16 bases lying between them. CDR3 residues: CASSRGDPGGTDTQYF. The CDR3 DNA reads TGCGCCAGCAGCAGGGGGGATCCAGGGGGCACAGATACGCAGTATTTT.

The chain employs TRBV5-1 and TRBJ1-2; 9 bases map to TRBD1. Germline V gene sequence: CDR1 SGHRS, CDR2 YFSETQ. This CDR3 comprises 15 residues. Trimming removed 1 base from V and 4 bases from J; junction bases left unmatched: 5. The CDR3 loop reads CASSLTGGTGYGYTF. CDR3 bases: TGCGCCAGCAGCTTGACAGGGGGCACAGGCTATGGCTACACCTTC.

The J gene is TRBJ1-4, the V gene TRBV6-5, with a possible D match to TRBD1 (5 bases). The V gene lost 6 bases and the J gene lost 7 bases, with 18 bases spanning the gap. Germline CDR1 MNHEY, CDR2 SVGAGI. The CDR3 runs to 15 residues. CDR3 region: CASRGTGVEGEKLFF. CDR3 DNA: TGTGCCAGCAGGGGCACAGGTGTGGAGGGTGAAAAACTGTTTTTT.

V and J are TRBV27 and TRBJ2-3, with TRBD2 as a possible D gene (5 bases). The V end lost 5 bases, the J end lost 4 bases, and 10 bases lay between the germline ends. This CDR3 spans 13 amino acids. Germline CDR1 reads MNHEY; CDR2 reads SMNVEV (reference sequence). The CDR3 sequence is CASSTRSSDTQYF. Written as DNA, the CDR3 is TGTGCCAGCAGTACTAGGTCTTCAGATACGCAGTATTTT.